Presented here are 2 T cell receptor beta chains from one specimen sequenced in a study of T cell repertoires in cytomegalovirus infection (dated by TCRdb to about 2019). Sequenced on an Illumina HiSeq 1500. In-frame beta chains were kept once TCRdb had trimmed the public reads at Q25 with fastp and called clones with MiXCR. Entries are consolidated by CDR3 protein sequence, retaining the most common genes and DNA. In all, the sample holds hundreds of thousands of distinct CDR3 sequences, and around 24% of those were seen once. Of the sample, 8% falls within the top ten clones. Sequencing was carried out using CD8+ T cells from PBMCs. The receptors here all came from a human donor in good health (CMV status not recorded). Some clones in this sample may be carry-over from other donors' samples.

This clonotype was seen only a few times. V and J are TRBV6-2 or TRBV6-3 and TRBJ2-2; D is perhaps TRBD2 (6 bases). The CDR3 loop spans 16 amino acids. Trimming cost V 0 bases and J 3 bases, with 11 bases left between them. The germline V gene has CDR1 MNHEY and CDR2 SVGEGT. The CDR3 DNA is TGTGCCAGCAGTTACTCGGAGGGGAAGGACACCGGGGAGCTGTTTTTT. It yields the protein CASSYSEGKDTGELFF.

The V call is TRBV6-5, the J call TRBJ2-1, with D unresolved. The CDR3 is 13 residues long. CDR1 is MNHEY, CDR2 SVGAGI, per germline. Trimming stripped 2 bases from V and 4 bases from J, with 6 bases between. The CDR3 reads CASSYHRYNEQFF. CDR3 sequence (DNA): TGTGCCAGCAGTTACCACCGATACAATGAGCAGTTCTTC.